This TCR beta chain was identified during a study of T-cell memory formation after mild COVID-19. Sample barcodes and UMIs were carried by the TCR alpha and TCR beta cDNA libraries that 5'RACE generated with constant-segment primers. TCRdb fed the 5' RACE reads into MiXCR, producing one record per CDR3 protein. The repertoire includes roughly 400,000 distinct CDR3 sequences, 20% to 25% of them detected once, and 7% to 9.5% sits in the top ten. In this sample, this clonotype turned up many times. Sequences were obtained from PBMCs or a T cell subset sorted from them (not recorded which). The clonotype was recovered from an adult woman who had mild COVID-19 (a few samples of this study predate the infection). Cell type and time point are not known.

This CDR3 is CASSLWNTEAFF. DNA for the CDR3: TGTGCCAGCAGCTTATGGAACACTGAAGCTTTCTTT. The chain combines TRBV5-6 with TRBJ1-1; D ambiguous. CDR3 length: 12 residues. The germline V gene has CDR1 SGHDT and CDR2 YYEEEE. V was pared by 2 bases and J by 1 base, with 3 bases between.